These 2 T cell receptor beta chains came from one sample sequenced in a study of monozygotic twins with inflammatory bowel disease (dated by TCRdb to the late 2010s). The receptor library was made with 5' RACE. The sequencer was an Illumina HiSeq 2500. Following TCRdb reprocessing, every CDR3 protein sequence forms one entry, and DNA is not provided. This sample's table has entries for some 160,000 distinct CDR3 sequences. The ten largest clonotypes hold about 8% of the sample. Sequencing was done on a sample of blood. The receptors shown here come from a human donor with ulcerative colitis or Crohn's disease, or a healthy co-twin of an affected twin (not recorded which).

The V call is TRBV10-2, the J call TRBJ1-2; the D call of TRBD1 rests on TCRdb alone, since no DNA is present to check it. Looked up from germline, CDR1 is WSHSY and CDR2 is SAAADI. This CDR3 is 14 amino acids long. The CDR3 protein is CASRDGTRMLGYTF.

The rearrangement links TRBV30 to TRBJ2-1; the TCRdb call, TRBD1, lacks DNA for checking. Germline V gene lookup returns CDR1 GTSNPN and CDR2 SVGIG (reference sequence). The CDR3 sequence is 14 residues long. Here the CDR3 reads CAWSPGGRIHEQFF.